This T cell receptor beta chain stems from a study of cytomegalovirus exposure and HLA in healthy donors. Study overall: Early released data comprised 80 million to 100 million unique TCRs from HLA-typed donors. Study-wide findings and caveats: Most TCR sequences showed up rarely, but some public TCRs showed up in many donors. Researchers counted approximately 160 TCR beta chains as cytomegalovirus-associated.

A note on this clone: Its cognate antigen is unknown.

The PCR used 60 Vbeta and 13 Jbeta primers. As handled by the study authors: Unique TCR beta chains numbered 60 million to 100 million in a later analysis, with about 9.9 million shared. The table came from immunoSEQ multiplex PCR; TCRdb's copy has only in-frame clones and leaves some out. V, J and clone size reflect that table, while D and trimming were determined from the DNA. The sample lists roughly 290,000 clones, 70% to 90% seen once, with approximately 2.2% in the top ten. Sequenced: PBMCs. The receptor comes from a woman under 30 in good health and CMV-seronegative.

For the CDR3, the DNA is TGTGCCAGCAGGACCACAGGGCTGATCTACGAGCAGTACTTC. Translated, it gives CASRTTGLIYEQYF. The chain uses TRBV6-5 and TRBJ2-7; D may be TRBD1 (6 bases). The germline gives CDR1 MNHEY, CDR2 SVGAGI. The CDR3 sequence is 14 residues long. The germline V and J ends were trimmed by 6 bases and 3 bases, with 15 bases remaining between them.